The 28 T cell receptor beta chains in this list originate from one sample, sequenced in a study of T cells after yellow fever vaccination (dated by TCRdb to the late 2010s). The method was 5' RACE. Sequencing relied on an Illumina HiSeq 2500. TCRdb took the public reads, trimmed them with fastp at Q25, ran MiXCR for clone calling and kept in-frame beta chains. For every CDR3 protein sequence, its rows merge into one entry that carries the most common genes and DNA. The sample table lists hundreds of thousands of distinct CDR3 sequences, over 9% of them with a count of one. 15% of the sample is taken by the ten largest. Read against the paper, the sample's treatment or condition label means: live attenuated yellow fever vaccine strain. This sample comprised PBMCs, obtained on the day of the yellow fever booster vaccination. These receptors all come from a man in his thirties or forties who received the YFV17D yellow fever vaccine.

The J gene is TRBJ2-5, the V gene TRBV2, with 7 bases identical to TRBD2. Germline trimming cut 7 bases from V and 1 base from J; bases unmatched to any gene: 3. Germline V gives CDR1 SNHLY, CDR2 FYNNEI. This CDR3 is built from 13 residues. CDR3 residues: CASKAGAQETQYF. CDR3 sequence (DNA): TGTGCCAGCAAGGCGGGAGCCCAAGAGACCCAGTACTTC.

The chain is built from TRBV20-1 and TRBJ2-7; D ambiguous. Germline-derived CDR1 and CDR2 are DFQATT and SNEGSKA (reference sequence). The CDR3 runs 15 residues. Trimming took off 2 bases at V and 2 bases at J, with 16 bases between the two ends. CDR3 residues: CSARILGNGTYEQYF. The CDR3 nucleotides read TGCAGTGCTAGAATCCTGGGGAATGGGACCTACGAGCAGTACTTC.

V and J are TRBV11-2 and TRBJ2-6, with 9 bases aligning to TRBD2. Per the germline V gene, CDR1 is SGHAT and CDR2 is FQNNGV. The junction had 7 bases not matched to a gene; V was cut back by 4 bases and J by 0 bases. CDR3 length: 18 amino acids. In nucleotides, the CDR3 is TGTGCCAGCAGCTCAAGACTAGCGGCAGCCTCTGGGGCCAACGTCCTGACTTTC. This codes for CASSSRLAAASGANVLTF.

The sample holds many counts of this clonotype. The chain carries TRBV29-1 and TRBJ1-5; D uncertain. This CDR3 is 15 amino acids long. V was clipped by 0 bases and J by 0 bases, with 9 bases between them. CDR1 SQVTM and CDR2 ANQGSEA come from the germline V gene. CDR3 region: CSVEESGNSNQPQHF. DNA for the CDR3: TGCAGCGTTGAAGAGTCGGGGAATAGCAATCAGCCCCAGCATTTT.

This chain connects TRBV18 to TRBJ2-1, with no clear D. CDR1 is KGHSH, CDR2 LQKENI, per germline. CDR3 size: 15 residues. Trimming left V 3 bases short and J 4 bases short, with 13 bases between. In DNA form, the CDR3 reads TGTGCCAGCTCACCTTTGGAGCAGACTTACAATGAGCAGTTCTTC. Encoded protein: CASSPLEQTYNEQFF.

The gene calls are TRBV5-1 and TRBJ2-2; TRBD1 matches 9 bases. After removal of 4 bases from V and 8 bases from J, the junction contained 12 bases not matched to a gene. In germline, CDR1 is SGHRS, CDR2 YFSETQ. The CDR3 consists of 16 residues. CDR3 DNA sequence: TGCGCCAGCAGCCCAACCGGGACAGGGTACGTGGGGGAGCTGTTTTTT. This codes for CASSPTGTGYVGELFF.

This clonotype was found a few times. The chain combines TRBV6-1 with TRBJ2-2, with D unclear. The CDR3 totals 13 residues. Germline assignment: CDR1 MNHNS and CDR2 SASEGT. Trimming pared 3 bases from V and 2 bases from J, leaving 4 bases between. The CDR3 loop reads CASSEVNTGELFF. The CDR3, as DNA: TGTGCCAGCAGTGAGGTAAACACCGGGGAGCTGTTTTTT.

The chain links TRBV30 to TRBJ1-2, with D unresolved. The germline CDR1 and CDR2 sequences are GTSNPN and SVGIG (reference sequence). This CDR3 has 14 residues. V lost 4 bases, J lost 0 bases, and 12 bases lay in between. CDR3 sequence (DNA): TGTGCCTGGATCGGCTATGGGACTAACTATGGCTACACCTTC. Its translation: CAWIGYGTNYGYTF.

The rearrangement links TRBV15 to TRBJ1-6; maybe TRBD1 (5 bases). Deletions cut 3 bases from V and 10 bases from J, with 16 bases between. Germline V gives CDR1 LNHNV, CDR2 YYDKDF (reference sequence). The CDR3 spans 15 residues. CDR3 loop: CATSRRTDGGSPLHF. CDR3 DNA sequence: TGTGCCACCAGCAGGAGGACGGACGGGGGGTCACCCCTCCACTTT.

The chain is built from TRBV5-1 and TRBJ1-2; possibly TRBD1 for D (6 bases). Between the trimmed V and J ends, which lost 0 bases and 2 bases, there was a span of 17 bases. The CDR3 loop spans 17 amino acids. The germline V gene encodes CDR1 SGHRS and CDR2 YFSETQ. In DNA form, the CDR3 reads TGCGCCAGCAGCTTGGACCTCCAGGGGCCGCGAAACTATGGCTACACCTTC. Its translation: CASSLDLQGPRNYGYTF. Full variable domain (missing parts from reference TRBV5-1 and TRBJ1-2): KAGVTQTPRYLIKTRGQQVTLSCSPISGHRSVSWYQQTPGQGLQFLFEYFSETQRNKGNFPGRFSGRQFSNSRSEMNVSTLELGDSALYLCASSLDLQGPRNYGYTFGSGTRLTVV.

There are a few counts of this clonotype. The CDR3 protein is CASSPGPGKQYF. CDR3 DNA sequence: TGTGCCAGCAGCCCTGGTCCGGGTAAGCAGTACTTC. This chain joins TRBV7-6 and TRBJ2-7; D not certain. The CDR3 has 12 residues. Trimming took 5 bases from V and 8 from J, leaving 13 bases between them. Germline V gives CDR1 SGHVS, CDR2 FNYEAQ.

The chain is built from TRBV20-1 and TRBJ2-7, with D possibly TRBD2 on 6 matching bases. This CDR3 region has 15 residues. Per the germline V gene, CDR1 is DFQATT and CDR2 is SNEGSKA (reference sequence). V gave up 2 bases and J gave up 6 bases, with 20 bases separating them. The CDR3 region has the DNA TGCAGTGCTAGACGGTTCTCCGGGAGTAGGAGCGAGCAGTACTTC. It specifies CSARRFSGSRSEQYF.

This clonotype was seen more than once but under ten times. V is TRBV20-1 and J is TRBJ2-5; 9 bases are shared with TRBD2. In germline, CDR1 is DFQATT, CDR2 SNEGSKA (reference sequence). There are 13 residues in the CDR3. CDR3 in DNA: TGCGGGTTCAACATAGCGGGAGTGGTGACCCAGTACTTC. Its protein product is CGFNIAGVVTQYF.

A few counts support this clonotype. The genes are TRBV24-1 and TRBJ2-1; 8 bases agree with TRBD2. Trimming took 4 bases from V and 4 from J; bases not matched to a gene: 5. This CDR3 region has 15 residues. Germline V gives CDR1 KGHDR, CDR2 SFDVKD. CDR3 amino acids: CATSDPGGRYNEQFF. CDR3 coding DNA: TGTGCCACCAGTGACCCGGGGGGGCGATACAATGAGCAGTTCTTC.

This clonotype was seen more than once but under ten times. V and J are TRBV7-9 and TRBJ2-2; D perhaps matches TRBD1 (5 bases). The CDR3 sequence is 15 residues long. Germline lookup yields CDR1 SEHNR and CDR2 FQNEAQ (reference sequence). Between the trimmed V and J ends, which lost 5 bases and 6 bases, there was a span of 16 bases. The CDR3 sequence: CASSPLSGNAGELFF. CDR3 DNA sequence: TGTGCCAGCAGCCCCCTTTCAGGGAATGCCGGGGAGCTGTTTTTT. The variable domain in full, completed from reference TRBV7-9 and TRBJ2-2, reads DTGVSQNPRHKITKRGQNVTFRCDPISEHNRLYWYRQTLGQGPEFLTYFQNEAQLEKSRLLSDRFSAERPKGSFSTLEIQRTEQGDSAMYLCASSPLSGNAGELFFGEGSRLTVL.

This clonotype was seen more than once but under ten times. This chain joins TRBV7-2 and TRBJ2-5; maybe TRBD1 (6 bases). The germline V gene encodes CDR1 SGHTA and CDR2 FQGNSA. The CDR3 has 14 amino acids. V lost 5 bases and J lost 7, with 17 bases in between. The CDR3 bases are TGTGCCAGCAGCCTAACAGGGCCCCAGGGGACCCAGTACTTC. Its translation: CASSLTGPQGTQYF. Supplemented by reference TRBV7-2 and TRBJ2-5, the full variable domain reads GAGVSQSPSNKVTEKGKDVELRCDPISGHTALYWYRQSLGQGLEFLIYFQGNSAPDKSGLPSDRFSAERTGGSVSTLTIQRTQQEDSAVYLCASSLTGPQGTQYFGPGTRLLVL.

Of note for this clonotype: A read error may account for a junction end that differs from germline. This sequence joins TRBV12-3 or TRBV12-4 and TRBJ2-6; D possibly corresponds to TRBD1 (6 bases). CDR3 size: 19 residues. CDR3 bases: TGTGCCAGCAGCCCAAGGACAGACCACTTGCTCTCTGGGGCCAACGTCCTGCCTTTC. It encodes CASSPRTDHLLSGANVLPF.

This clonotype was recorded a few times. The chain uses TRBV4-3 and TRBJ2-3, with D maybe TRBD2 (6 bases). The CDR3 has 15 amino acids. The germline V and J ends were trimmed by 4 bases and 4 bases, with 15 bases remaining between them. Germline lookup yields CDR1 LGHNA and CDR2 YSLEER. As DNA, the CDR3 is TGCGCCAGCAGCCTCCACCCGCGGGGAGCAGATACGCAGTATTTT. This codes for CASSLHPRGADTQYF.

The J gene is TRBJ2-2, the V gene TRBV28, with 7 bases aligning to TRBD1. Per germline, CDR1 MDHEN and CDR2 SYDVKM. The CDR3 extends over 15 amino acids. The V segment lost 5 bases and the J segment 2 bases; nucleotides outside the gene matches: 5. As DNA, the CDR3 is TGTGCCAGCAGTCCCGGGACAGATAACACCGGGGAGCTGTTTTTT. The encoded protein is CASSPGTDNTGELFF.

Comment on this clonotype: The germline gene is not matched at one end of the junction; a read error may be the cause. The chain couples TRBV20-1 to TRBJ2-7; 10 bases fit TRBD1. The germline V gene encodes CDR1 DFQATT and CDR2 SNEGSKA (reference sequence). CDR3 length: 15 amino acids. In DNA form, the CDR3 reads TGCAGTCCTAGGGTGTGGGGACAGGGGTCCTACGAGCAGTACTTC. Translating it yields CSPRVWGQGSYEQYF.

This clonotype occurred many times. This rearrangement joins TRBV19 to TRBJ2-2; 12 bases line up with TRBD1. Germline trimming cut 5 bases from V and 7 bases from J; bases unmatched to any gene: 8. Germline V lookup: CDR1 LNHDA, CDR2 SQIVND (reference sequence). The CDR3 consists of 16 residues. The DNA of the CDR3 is TGTGCCAGTAGTTCGGAGGGACAGGGGGCAATCGGGGAGCTGTTTTTT. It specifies CASSSEGQGAIGELFF.

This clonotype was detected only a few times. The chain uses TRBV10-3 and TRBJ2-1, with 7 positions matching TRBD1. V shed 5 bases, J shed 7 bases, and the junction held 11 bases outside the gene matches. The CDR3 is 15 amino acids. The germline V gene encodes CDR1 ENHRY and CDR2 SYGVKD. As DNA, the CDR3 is TGTGCCATCAGTTGGGACAGAGCGACGGGGAATGAGCAGTTCTTC. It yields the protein CAISWDRATGNEQFF.

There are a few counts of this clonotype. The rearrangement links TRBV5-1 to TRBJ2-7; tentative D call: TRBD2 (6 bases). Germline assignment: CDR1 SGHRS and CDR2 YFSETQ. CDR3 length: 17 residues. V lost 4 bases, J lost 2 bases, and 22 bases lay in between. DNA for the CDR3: TGCGCCAGCAGCCCTGGGCACCTCATAGCGGAACCCTACGAGCAGTACTTC. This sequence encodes CASSPGHLIAEPYEQYF.

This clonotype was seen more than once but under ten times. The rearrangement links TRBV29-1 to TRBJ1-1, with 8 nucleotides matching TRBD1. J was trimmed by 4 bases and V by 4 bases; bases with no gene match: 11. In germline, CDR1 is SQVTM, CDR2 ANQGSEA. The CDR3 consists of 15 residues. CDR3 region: CSVAQIGQGVTEAFF. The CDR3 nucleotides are TGCAGCGTTGCCCAAATAGGACAGGGCGTCACTGAAGCTTTCTTT.

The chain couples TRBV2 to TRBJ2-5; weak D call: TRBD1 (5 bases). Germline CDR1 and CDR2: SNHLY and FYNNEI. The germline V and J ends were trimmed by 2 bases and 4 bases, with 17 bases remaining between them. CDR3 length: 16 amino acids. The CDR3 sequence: CASSEPDKGVGETQYF. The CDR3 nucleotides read TGTGCCAGCAGTGAACCGGACAAGGGCGTAGGAGAGACCCAGTACTTC.

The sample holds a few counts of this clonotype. The CDR3 loop is CATSRDRMDTGELFF. For the CDR3, the DNA is TGTGCCACCAGCAGAGATCGAATGGACACCGGGGAGCTGTTTTTT. V and J are TRBV15 and TRBJ2-2; no reliable D call. Trimming removed 0 bases from V and 3 bases from J, with 8 bases in between. The CDR3 loop spans 15 amino acids. Germline V gene sequence: CDR1 LNHNV, CDR2 YYDKDF (reference sequence).

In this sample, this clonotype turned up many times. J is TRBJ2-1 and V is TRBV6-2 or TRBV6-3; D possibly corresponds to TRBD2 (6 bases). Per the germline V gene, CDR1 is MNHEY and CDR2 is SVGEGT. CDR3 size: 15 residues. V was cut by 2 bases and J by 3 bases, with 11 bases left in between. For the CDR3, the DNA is TGTGCCAGCAGTTACCGGCGGGATGGCTACAATGAGCAGTTCTTC. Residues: CASSYRRDGYNEQFF.

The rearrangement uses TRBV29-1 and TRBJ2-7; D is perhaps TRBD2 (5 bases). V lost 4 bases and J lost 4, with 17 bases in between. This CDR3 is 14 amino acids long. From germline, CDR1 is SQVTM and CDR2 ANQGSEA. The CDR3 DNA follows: TGCAGCGTTGTCCGTCCTAGCAGCGGTTACGAGCAGTACTTC. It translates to CSVVRPSSGYEQYF.